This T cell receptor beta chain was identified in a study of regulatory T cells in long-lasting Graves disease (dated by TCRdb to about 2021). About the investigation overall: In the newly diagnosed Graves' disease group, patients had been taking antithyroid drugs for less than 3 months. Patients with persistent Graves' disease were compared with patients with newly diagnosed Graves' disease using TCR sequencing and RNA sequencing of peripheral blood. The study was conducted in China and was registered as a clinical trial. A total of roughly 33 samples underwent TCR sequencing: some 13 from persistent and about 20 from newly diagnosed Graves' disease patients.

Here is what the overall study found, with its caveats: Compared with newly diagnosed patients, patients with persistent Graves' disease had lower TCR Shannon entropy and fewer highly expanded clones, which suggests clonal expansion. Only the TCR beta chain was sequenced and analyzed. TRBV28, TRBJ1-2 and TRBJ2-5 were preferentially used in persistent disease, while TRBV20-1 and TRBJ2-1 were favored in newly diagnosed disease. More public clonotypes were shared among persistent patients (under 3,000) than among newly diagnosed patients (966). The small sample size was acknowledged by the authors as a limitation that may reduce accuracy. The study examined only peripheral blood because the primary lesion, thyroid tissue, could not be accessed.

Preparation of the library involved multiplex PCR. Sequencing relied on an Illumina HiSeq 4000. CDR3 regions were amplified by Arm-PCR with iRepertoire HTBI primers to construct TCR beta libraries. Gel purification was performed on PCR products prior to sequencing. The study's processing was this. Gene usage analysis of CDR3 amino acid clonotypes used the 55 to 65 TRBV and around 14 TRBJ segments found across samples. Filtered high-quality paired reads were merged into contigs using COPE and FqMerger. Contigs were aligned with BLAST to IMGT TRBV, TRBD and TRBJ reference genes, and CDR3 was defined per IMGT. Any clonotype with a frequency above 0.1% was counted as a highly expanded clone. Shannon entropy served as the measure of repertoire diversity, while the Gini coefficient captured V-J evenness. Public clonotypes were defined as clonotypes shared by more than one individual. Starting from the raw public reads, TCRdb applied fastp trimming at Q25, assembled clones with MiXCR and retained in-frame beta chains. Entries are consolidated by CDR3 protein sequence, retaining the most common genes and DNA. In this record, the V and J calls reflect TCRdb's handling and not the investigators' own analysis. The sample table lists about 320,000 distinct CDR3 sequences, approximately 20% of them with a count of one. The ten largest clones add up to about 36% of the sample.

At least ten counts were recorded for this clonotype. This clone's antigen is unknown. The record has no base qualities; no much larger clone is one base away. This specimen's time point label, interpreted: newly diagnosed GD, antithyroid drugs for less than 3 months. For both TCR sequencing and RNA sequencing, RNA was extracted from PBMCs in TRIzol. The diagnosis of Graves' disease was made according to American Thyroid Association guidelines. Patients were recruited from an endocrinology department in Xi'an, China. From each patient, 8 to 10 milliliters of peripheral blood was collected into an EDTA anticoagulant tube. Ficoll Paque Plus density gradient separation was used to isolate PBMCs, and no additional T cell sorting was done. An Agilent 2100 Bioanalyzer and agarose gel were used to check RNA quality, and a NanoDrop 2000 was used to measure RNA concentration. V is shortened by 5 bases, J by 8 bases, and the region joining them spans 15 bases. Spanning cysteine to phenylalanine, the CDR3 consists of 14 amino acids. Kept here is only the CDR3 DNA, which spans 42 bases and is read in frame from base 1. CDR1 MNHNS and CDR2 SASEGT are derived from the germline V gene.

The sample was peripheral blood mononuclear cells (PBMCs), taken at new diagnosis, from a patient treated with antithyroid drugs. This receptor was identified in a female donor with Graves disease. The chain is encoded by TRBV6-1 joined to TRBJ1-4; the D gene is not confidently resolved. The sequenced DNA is TGTGCCAGCAGTAATAGCCACATCGGGGAAAAACTGTTTTTT. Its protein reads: CASSNSHIGEKLFF.